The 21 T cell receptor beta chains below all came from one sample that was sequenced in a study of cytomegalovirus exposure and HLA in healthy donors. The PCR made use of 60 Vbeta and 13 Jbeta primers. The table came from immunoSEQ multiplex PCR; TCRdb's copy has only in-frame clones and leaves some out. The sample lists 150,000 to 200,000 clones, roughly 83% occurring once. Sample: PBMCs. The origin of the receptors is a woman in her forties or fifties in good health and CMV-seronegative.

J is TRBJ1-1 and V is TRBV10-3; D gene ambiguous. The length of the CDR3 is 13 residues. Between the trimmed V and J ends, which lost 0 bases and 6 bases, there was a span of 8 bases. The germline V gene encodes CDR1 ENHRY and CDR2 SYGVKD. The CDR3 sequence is CAISESGSPEAFF. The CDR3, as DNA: TGTGCCATCAGTGAGTCCGGTAGCCCTGAAGCTTTCTTT.

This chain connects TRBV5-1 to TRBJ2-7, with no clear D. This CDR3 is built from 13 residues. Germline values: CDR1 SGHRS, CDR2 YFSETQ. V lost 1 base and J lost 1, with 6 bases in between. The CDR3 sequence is CASSLQASYEQYF. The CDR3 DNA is TGCGCCAGCAGCTTGCAGGCATCCTACGAGCAGTACTTC. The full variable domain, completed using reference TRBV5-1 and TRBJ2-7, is KAGVTQTPRYLIKTRGQQVTLSCSPISGHRSVSWYQQTPGQGLQFLFEYFSETQRNKGNFPGRFSGRQFSNSRSEMNVSTLELGDSALYLCASSLQASYEQYFGPGTRLTVT.

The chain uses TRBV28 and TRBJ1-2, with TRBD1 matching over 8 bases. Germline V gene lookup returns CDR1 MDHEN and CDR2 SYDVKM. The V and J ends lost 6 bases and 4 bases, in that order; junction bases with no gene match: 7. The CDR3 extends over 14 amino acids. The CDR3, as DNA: TGTGCCAGCAGCCGTGGGACAGGTCTCTATGGCTACACCTTC. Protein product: CASSRGTGLYGYTF.

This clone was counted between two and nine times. CDR3: CASSPGALDTGELFF. In DNA, the CDR3 is TGTGCCAGCAGCCCCGGAGCCCTTGATACCGGGGAGCTGTTTTTT. The rearrangement uses TRBV6-4 and TRBJ2-2; D unresolved. The CDR3 consists of 15 residues. The V gene's germline CDR1 is MRHNA and CDR2 SNTAGT. Trimming removed 6 bases from V and 5 bases from J, with 16 bases in between.

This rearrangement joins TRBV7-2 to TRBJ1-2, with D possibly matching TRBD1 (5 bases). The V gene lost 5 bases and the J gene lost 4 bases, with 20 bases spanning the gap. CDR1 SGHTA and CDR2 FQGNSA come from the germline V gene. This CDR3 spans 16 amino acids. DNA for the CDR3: TGTGCCAGCAGCCCACAGGACGTCCGTTCTCTCTATGGCTACACCTTC. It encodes CASSPQDVRSLYGYTF. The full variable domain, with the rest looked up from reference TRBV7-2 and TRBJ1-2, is GAGVSQSPSNKVTEKGKDVELRCDPISGHTALYWYRQSLGQGLEFLIYFQGNSAPDKSGLPSDRFSAERTGGSVSTLTIQRTQQEDSAVYLCASSPQDVRSLYGYTFGSGTRLTVV.

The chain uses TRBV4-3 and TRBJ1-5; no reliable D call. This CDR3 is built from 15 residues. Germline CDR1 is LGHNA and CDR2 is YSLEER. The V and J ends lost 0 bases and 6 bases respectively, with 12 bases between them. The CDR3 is CASSQDLGNGQPQHF. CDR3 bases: TGCGCCAGCAGCCAAGATCTCGGGAACGGTCAGCCCCAGCATTTT.

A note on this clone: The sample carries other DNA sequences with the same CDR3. CDR3 region: CSAGQTFYNSPLHF. Here the CDR3 DNA reads TGCAGCGCCGGACAGACTTTCTATAATTCACCCCTCCACTTT. The rearrangement joins TRBV29-1 to TRBJ1-6; possibly TRBD1 for D (6 bases). With 7 bases removed from V and 3 bases from J, the gap between germline ends came to 13 bases. Germline-derived CDR1 and CDR2 are SQVTM and ANQGSEA. The CDR3 runs to 14 residues.

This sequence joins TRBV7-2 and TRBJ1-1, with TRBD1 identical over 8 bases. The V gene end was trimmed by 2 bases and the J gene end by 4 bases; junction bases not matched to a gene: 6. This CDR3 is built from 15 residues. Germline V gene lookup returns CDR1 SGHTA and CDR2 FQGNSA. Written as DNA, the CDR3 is TGTGCCAGCAGCTTAAAAGGACAGGGAGGCACTGAAGCTTTCTTT. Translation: CASSLKGQGGTEAFF.

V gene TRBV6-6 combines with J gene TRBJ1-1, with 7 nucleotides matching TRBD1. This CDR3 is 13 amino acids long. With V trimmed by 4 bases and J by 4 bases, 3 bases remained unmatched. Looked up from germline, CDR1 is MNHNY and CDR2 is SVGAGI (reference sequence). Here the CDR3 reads CASSFQGGTEAFF. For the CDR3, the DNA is TGTGCCAGCAGTTTTCAGGGGGGCACTGAAGCTTTCTTT.

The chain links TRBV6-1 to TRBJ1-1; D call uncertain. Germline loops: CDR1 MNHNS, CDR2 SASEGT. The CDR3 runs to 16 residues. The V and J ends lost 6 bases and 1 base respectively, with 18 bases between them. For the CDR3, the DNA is TGTGCCAGCAGGGAATCCCTTACTAGACCGAACACTGAAGCTTTCTTT. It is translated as CASRESLTRPNTEAFF.

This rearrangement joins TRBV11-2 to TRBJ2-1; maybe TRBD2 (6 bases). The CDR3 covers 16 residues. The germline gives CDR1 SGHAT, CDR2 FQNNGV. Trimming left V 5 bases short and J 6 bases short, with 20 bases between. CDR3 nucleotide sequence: TGTGCCAGCAGCCCTGGGGGTGGGAGGCGTGGCAATGAGCAGTTCTTC. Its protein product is CASSPGGGRRGNEQFF.

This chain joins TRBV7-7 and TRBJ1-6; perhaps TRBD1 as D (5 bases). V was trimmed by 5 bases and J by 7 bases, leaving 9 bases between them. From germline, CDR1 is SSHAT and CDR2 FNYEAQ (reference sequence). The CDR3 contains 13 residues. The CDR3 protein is CASSQGVNSPLHF. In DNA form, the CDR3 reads TGTGCCAGCAGCCAGGGCGTGAATTCACCCCTCCACTTT.

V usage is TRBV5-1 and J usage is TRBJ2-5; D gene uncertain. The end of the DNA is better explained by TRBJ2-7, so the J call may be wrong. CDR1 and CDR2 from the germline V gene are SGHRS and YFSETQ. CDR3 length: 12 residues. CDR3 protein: CASSLWGYEQYF. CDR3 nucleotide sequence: TGCGCCAGCAGCTTGTGGGGCTACGAGCAGTACTTC.

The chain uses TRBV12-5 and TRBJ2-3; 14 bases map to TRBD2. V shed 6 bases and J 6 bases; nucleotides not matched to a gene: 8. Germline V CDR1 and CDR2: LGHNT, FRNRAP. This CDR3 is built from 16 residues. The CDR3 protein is CASGKGLAGVGDTQYF. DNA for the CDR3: TGTGCTAGTGGCAAGGGACTAGCGGGAGTCGGGGATACGCAGTATTTT.

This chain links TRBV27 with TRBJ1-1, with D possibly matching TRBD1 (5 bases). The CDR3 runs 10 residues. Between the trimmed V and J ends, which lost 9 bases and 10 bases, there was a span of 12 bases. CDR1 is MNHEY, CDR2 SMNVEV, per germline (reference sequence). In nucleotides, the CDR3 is TGTGCCAGGTTGGGGGGGGGAGCTTTCTTT. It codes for CARLGGGAFF.

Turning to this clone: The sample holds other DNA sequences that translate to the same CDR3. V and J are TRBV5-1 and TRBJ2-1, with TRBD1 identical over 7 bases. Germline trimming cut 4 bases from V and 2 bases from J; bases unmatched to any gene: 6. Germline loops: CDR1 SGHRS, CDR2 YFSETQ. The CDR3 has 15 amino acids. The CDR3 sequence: CASSLPGTAYNEQFF. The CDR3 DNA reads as TGCGCCAGCAGCCTCCCCGGGACAGCCTACAATGAGCAGTTCTTC.

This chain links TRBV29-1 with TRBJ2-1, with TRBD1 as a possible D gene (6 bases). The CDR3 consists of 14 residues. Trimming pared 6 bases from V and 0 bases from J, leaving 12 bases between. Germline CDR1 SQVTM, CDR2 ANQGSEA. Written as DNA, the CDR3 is TGCAGCGTGGACAGCCTCAGCTCCTACAATGAGCAGTTCTTC. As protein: CSVDSLSSYNEQFF.

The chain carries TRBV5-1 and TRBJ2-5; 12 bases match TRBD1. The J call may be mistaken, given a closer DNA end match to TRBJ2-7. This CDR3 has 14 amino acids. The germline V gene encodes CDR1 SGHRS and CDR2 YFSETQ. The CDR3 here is CASSGDRGQYEQYF. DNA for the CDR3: TGCGCCAGCAGCGGGGACAGGGGGCAATACGAGCAGTACTTC.

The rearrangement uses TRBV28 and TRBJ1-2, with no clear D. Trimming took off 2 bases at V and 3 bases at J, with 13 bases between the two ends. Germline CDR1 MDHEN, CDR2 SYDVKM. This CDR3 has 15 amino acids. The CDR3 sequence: CASSLPREAYYGYTF. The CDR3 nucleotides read TGTGCCAGCAGTTTACCGCGCGAAGCTTACTATGGCTACACCTTC.

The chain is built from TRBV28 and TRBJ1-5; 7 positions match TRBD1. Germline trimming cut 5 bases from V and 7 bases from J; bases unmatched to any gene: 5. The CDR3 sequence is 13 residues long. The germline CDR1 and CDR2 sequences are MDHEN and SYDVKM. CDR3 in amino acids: CASSETGVQPQHF. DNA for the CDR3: TGTGCCAGCAGTGAAACAGGGGTCCAGCCCCAGCATTTT.

CDR3 amino acids: CAWSFPDRLNQPQHF. CDR3 sequence (DNA): TGTGCCTGGAGTTTTCCGGACAGGTTAAATCAGCCCCAGCATTTT. The gene calls are TRBV30 and TRBJ1-5; TRBD1 agrees at 7 bases. Per germline, CDR1 GTSNPN and CDR2 SVGIG (reference sequence). There are 15 residues in the CDR3. Germline trimming cut 2 bases from V and 4 bases from J; bases unmatched to any gene: 8.